A selection of T cell receptor beta chains follows, all from one sample in a study of vaccination and CD4 T cells after COVID-19. In TCRdb, the PCR reads were re-called with MiXCR into one record per CDR3 protein. The sample lists around 19,000 distinct CDR3 sequences, over 50% occurring once. Their recognized antigens are unknown. Sample: CD4+ T cells from blood, cultured in vitro. The origin of the receptors is a human donor who had recovered from COVID-19. CDR3s include the opening cysteine and the closing phenylalanine or tryptophan. Each record gives: clone size, V gene, D gene, J gene, CDR3 DNA, CDR3 protein. The D gene is left open where the match is weak. The size entry is marked missing in some rows and otherwise reads once, few, many or a size class.

.	TRBV7-2	.	TRBJ2-3	TGTGCCAGCAGCTTTGGAGATACGCAGTATTTT	CASSFGDTQYF
few	TRBV27	.	TRBJ1-5	TGTGCCAGCAGTTCCCTCGGCGGGGGCGATCAGCCCCAGCATTTT	CASSSLGGGDQPQHF
.	TRBV7-2	TRBD1	TRBJ1-2	TGTGCCAGCAGCCGCCCTGGACAGGGGGAGGACTATGGCTACACCTTC	CASSRPGQGEDYGYTF
.	TRBV2	.	TRBJ1-5	TGTGCCAGCAGGGCTCTCGGACTCTTCAATCAGCCCCAGCATTTT	CASRALGLFNQPQHF
few	TRBV11-3	.	TRBJ1-1	TGTGCCAGCAGCTTAGATTACACTGAAGCTTTCTTT	CASSLDYTEAFF
.	TRBV7-9	.	TRBJ1-5	TGTGCCAGCAGCAACGACAACTATCAGCCCCAGCATTTT	CASSNDNYQPQHF
.	TRBV20-1	.	TRBJ2-5	TGCAGTGCAACTTACGGGCGGAACCAAGAGACCCAGTACTTC	CSATYGRNQETQYF
.	TRBV7-2	TRBD1	TRBJ1-2	TGTGCCAGCAGCTTAGCAGGACAGGGGGTTACTACGAGTGAAGGCTACACCTTC	CASSLAGQGVTTSEGYTF
few	TRBV11-1	.	TRBJ1-5	TGTGCCAGCAGCTTATACAATCAGCCCCAGCATTTT	CASSLYNQPQHF
.	TRBV12-3/TRBV12-4	.	TRBJ1-3	TGTGCCAGCACCCTAAACCCCGGGACCCAGGGAAACACCATATATTTT	CASTLNPGTQGNTIYF
few	TRBV19	.	TRBJ1-2	TGTGCCAGTAGTATAAGTCAGGGCTTCTATGGCTACACCTTC	CASSISQGFYGYTF
.	TRBV20-1	.	TRBJ1-2	TGCAGTGCTAGCCCTGGACGCCTAACGGACTATGGCTACACCTTC	CSASPGRLTDYGYTF
few	TRBV7-3	.	TRBJ2-3	TGTGCCAGCAGCTTAACAGGGCAGCGCACAGATACGCAGTATTTT	CASSLTGQRTDTQYF
.	TRBV7-8	.	TRBJ1-2	TGTGCCAGCAGCGTAGGCCCTACAAGCGTAGGCTACACCTTC	CASSVGPTSVGYTF
.	TRBV5-1	.	TRBJ1-1	TGCGCCAGCAGCTCCCGGACAGTCCCAAATAGGAACACTGAAGCTTTCTTT	CASSSRTVPNRNTEAFF
.	TRBV20-1	.	TRBJ1-6	TGCAGTGTTAAAGGAGTGTATAATTCACCCCTCCACTTT	CSVKGVYNSPLHF
few	TRBV12-3/TRBV12-4	TRBD1	TRBJ2-3	TGTGCCAGCAGTTTTACGGGACAGAGCACAGATACGCAGTATTTT	CASSFTGQSTDTQYF
few	TRBV2	.	TRBJ1-6	TGTGCCAGCAGTGAAGAGGGGAATAATTCACCCCTCCACTTT	CASSEEGNNSPLHF
.	TRBV24-1	TRBD1	TRBJ1-2	TGTGCCACCAGTGATTCGGGACAGGCCCCCTATGGCTACACCTTC	CATSDSGQAPYGYTF
once	TRBV10-3	.	TRBJ1-2	TGTGCCATCAGTGAGTTGGCGGGAGCTAACTATGGCTACACCTTC	CAISELAGANYGYTF
once	TRBV20-1	.	TRBJ2-7	TGCAGTGCTAGTTCCCCCTCCTCCTACGAGCAGTACTTC	CSASSPSSYEQYF
.	TRBV7-9	TRBD1	TRBJ1-5	TGTGCCAGCAGCTTAGAGTGGACAGGTACCAATCAGCCCCAGCATTTT	CASSLEWTGTNQPQHF
few	TRBV19	.	TRBJ2-2	TGTGCCAGTAGTATAAGGCCCAACACCGGGGAGCTGTTTTTT	CASSIRPNTGELFF
once	TRBV2	.	TRBJ1-2	TGTGCCAGCAGTGAATGGGCAGGGTTAGACTATGGCTACACCTTC	CASSEWAGLDYGYTF
once	TRBV28	.	TRBJ1-2	TGTGCCAGCACCCCCTCTAACTATGGCTACACCTTC	CASTPSNYGYTF
.	TRBV6-5	.	TRBJ1-2	TGTGCCAGCAGTTACTCGCTGGGGGTTAGCGGCTACACCTTC	CASSYSLGVSGYTF
.	TRBV7-2	.	TRBJ1-1	TGTGCCAGCAGCTTCCGGACAGAGAACACTGAAGCTTTCTTT	CASSFRTENTEAFF
few	TRBV7-9	TRBD2	TRBJ2-3	TGTGCCAGCAGCTTTATTGCGGGAGTCACCACAGATACGCAGTATTTT	CASSFIAGVTTDTQYF
once	TRBV6-2/TRBV6-3	.	TRBJ1-1	TGTGCCAGCAGCCGAGAATGGGACACTGAAGCTTTCTTT	CASSREWDTEAFF
.	TRBV6-5	.	TRBJ2-3	TGTGCCAGCAGTTACTCTGCCGGGTTCGGAGATACGCAGTATTTT	CASSYSAGFGDTQYF
.	TRBV6-2/TRBV6-3	.	TRBJ2-7	TGTGCCAGCAGTCGTGGGGGGACACAATACGAGCAGTACTTC	CASSRGGTQYEQYF
once	TRBV25-1	.	TRBJ1-3	TGTGCCAGCAGTTCCCGGGGGGGGGACACCATATATTTT	CASSSRGGDTIYF
.	TRBV20-1	.	TRBJ2-5	TGCAGTGCTAGAGAAGGGGGTTGGCAAGAGACCCAGTACTTC	CSAREGGWQETQYF
few	TRBV6-5	.	TRBJ2-7	TGTGCCAGCAGTTACTGGCGCACCCCCTACGAGCAGTACTTC	CASSYWRTPYEQYF